A selection of T cell receptor beta chains follows, all from one sample in a study of response to subunit inactivated influenza vaccine. One entry per CDR3 protein results from TCRdb running MiXCR on the RT-PCR reads. The sample holds about 170,000 distinct CDR3 sequences, roughly 12% seen once. The data also belong to a second study, concerning T cells expressing NK-cell markers.

The starting material was CD8+ T cells sorted from PBMCs, obtained roughly 13 days after vaccination. The source is a man between 45 and 60 years old who received an inactivated influenza vaccine. Both conserved end residues are part of each CDR3. The order of the fields is V gene, clone size, J gene, D gene, CDR3 protein, CDR3 DNA. D genes are given only for firm matches. Size values are once, few and many counts, or a class for expanded clones, and some rows have none.

>TRBV4-1|many|TRBJ2-5|.
CASSRQIPPATGEETQYF
TGCGCCAGCAGCCGACAAATTCCCCCAGCGACTGGGGAAGAGACCCAGTACTTC
>TRBV13|.|TRBJ2-4|.
CASSFRVDKNIQYF
TGTGCCAGCAGTTTCAGGGTGGACAAAAACATTCAGTACTTC
>TRBV7-9|few|TRBJ2-5|.
CASPPSPWTGIQETQYF
TGTGCCAGCCCCCCCTCGCCCTGGACCGGTATTCAAGAGACCCAGTACTTC
>TRBV3-1|many|TRBJ2-3|.
CASSQSTTDTQYF
TGTGCCAGCAGCCAGTCTACTACAGATACGCAGTATTTT
>TRBV6-1|.|TRBJ2-1|.
CASRLTGRSSYNEQFF
TGTGCCAGCAGATTGACGGGACGAAGCTCCTACAATGAGCAGTTCTTC
>TRBV4-3|few|TRBJ1-5|.
CASSLVRGEGQPQHF
TGCGCCAGCAGCCTCGTCCGGGGCGAGGGTCAGCCCCAGCATTTT
>TRBV20-1|once|TRBJ1-5|TRBD1
CSARDAGTVEAFNQPQHF
TGCAGTGCTAGAGATGCCGGGACAGTGGAGGCTTTTAACCAGCCCCAGCATTTT
>TRBV4-3|.|TRBJ2-5|TRBD2
CASSQSGLAKETQYF
TGCGCCAGCAGCCAGTCGGGACTAGCGAAAGAGACCCAGTACTTC
>TRBV24-1|many|TRBJ2-7|TRBD1
CATSGGTGTGNYEQYF
TGTGCCACCAGTGGCGGAACCGGGACAGGGAACTACGAGCAGTACTTC
>TRBV3-1|few|TRBJ2-5|.
CASKRFETQYF
TGTGCCAGCAAAAGGTTCGAGACCCAGTACTTC
>TRBV12-3/TRBV12-4|few|TRBJ1-6|.
CASSLAHGGPYNSPLHF
TGTGCCAGCAGTTTAGCGCATGGGGGGCCCTATAATTCACCCCTCCACTTT
>TRBV28|.|TRBJ2-5|.
CASRVYGLETQYF
TGTGCCAGCAGAGTTTACGGGTTAGAGACCCAGTACTTC
>TRBV2|.|TRBJ2-7|.
CASQLDWSYRREQYF
TGTGCCAGCCAGCTCGATTGGAGTTATAGGCGCGAGCAGTACTTC
>TRBV7-9|.|TRBJ2-1|.
CASSSQDTYNEQFF
TGTGCCAGCAGTAGTCAGGACACCTACAATGAGCAGTTCTTC
>TRBV6-2/TRBV6-3|few|TRBJ1-2|.
CASSYTGGSDGYTF
TGTGCCAGCAGTTACACGGGGGGATCGGATGGCTACACCTTC
>TRBV20-1|few|TRBJ2-1|TRBD2
CSARTSGRPYSYNEQFF
TGCAGTGCTAGGACTAGCGGGAGGCCTTACTCCTACAATGAGCAGTTCTTC
>TRBV7-9|.|TRBJ1-2|.
CASGFGGAGYTF
TGTGCCAGCGGCTTTGGGGGAGCGGGCTACACCTTC
>TRBV27|many|TRBJ2-1|TRBD1
CASSFVDRVTMFF
TGTGCCAGCAGTTTCGTCGACAGGGTGACTATGTTCTTC
>TRBV10-3|many|TRBJ1-5|TRBD1
CAISEWTGKPQHF
TGTGCCATCAGTGAGTGGACAGGGAAGCCCCAGCATTTT
>TRBV12-3/TRBV12-4|.|TRBJ1-3|.
CASSTTGPGNTIYF
TGTGCCAGCAGTACAACGGGACCTGGAAACACCATATATTTT
>TRBV25-1|.|TRBJ2-7|.
CATAATGGGYEQYF
TGTGCCACCGCAGCAACGGGTGGCGGCTACGAGCAGTACTTC
>TRBV27|few|TRBJ2-7|.
CASSSPMSGGYEQYF
TGTGCCAGCAGTTCCCCAATGAGTGGTGGCTACGAGCAGTACTTC
>TRBV15|few|TRBJ2-7|.
CATSSLPSGAYEQYF
TGTGCCACCAGCAGCCTCCCTTCAGGGGCTTACGAGCAGTACTTC
>TRBV2|.|TRBJ2-7|.
CASSSGRAYEQYF
TGTGCCAGCAGTTCGGGACGGGCCTACGAGCAGTACTTC
>TRBV29-1|many|TRBJ2-7|TRBD1
CSVEDRDRGYEQYF
TGCAGCGTTGAAGACCGGGACAGGGGCTACGAGCAGTACTTC
>TRBV10-1|.|TRBJ2-2|.
CASMGDFYTGELFF
TGCGCCAGCATGGGGGACTTCTACACCGGGGAGCTGTTTTTT
>TRBV12-3/TRBV12-4|.|TRBJ1-2|.
CASSAGDYGYTF
TGTGCCAGCAGTGCGGGAGACTATGGCTACACCTTC
>TRBV4-2|few|TRBJ2-3|TRBD2
CASSQASGTYTDTQYF
TGTGCCAGCAGCCAGGCTAGCGGGACCTACACAGATACGCAGTATTTT
>TRBV3-1|.|TRBJ2-3|.
CASSHSLDTQYF
TGTGCCAGCAGCCATTCTTTGGATACGCAGTATTTT
>TRBV11-2|few|TRBJ2-7|.
CASSEWYFSGATSPYEQYF
TGTGCCAGCAGCGAGTGGTATTTTTCAGGAGCGACAAGCCCCTACGAGCAGTACTTC
>TRBV5-6|few|TRBJ2-7|TRBD2
CASSFGTSFYEQYF
TGTGCCAGCAGCTTCGGGACTAGCTTCTACGAGCAGTACTTC
>TRBV7-9|many|TRBJ2-5|.
CASSSLQETQYF
TGTGCCAGCAGCTCGCTGCAAGAGACCCAGTACTTC